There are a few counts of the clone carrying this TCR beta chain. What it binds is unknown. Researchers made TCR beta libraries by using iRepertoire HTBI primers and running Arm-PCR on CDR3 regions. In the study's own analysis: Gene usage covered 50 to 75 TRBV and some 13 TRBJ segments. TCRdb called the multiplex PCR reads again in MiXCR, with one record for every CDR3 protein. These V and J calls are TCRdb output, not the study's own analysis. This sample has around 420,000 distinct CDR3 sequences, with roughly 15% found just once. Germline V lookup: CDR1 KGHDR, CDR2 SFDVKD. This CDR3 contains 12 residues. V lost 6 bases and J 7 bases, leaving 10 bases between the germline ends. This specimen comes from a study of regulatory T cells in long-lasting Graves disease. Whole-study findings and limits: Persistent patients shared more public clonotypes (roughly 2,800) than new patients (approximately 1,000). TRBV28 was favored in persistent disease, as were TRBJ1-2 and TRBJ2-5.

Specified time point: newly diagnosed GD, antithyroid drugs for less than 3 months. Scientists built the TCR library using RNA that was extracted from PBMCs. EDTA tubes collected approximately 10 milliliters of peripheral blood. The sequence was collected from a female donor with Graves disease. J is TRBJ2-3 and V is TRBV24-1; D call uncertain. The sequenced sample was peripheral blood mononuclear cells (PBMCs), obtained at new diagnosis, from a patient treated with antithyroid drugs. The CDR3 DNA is TGTGCCACCAGTATCAATCAGAATACGCAGTATTTT. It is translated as CATSINQNTQYF.